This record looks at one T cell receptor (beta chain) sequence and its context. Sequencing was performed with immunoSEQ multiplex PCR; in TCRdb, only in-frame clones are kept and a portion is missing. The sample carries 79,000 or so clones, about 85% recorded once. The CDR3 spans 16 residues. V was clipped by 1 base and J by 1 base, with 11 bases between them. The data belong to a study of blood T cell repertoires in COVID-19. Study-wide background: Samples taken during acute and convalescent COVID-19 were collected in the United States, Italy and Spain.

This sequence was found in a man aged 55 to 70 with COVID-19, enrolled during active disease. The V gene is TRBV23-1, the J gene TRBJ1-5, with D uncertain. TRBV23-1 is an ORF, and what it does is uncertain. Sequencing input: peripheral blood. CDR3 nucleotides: TGCGCCAGCAGTCAATTAAGAAGGGAGAGCAATCAGCCCCAGCATTTT. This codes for CASSQLRRESNQPQHF.